These 30 T cell receptor beta chains were sequenced from one sample in a study of identical twins. TCRdb redid the calling of the 5' RACE reads with MiXCR, one entry per CDR3 protein. Of roughly 250,000 distinct CDR3 sequences listed, around 7.6% are singletons. These data also formed part of another study, on yellow fever vaccine responses in identical twins.

The sequencing sample was made of CD8+ T cells sorted from blood. Every receptor here comes from a young woman in good health.

This clonotype was observed at least ten times. The J gene is TRBJ2-3, the V gene TRBV12-3 or TRBV12-4, with D hard to call. The CDR3 sequence is 13 residues long. Trimming took 6 bases from V and 3 from J, leaving 10 bases between them. The chain's CDR3 is CASRQLLTDTQYF. DNA of the CDR3: TGTGCCAGCAGACAGCTTCTGACAGATACGCAGTATTTT.

This clonotype was seen ten or more times. The chain links TRBV5-1 to TRBJ2-1; TRBD1 matches 7 bases. CDR1 and CDR2 (germline): SGHRS, YFSETQ. Trimming removed 0 bases from V and 0 bases from J; junction bases left unmatched: 3. This CDR3 spans 16 amino acids. The CDR3 here is CASSLARDSSYNEQFF. The CDR3 nucleotides read TGCGCCAGCAGCTTGGCCAGGGACAGCTCCTACAATGAGCAGTTCTTC.

There are many counts of this clonotype. The chain carries TRBV7-8 and TRBJ2-1; D not resolved. The V end lost 4 bases, the J end lost 0 bases, and 7 bases lay between the germline ends. CDR1 SGHVS and CDR2 FQNEAQ come from the germline V gene. The CDR3 has 14 residues. CDR3 sequence: CASSSTVSYNEQFF. CDR3 coding DNA: TGTGCCAGCAGCTCTACCGTCTCCTACAATGAGCAGTTCTTC.

Ten or more counts support this clonotype. The chain is built from TRBV20-1 and TRBJ2-1; TRBD1 aligns across 7 bases. Germline V CDR1 and CDR2: DFQATT, SNEGSKA (reference sequence). V was pared by 1 base and J by 0 bases, with 3 bases of the junction left unmatched. This CDR3 contains 15 residues. CDR3 sequence reads: CSARGGQHSYNEQFF. The CDR3 coding sequence is TGCAGTGCTAGAGGGGGACAGCACTCCTACAATGAGCAGTTCTTC.

This clonotype appeared many times. This chain links TRBV5-6 with TRBJ2-7; TRBD1 agrees at 9 bases. Germline-derived CDR1 and CDR2 are SGHDT and YYEEEE. With 2 bases clipped from V and 5 bases from J, the junction kept 8 bases outside the gene matches. There are 15 residues in the CDR3. The CDR3 spells CASSFTPGQGNEQYF. The CDR3 region has the DNA TGTGCCAGCAGCTTCACTCCGGGACAGGGAAACGAGCAGTACTTC.

In this sample, this clonotype turned up a few times. The rearrangement uses TRBV20-1 and TRBJ1-4; possibly TRBD1 for D (6 bases). Looked up from germline, CDR1 is DFQATT and CDR2 is SNEGSKA (reference sequence). Deletions cut 3 bases from V and 4 bases from J, with 9 bases between. The CDR3 has 13 residues. The CDR3 DNA follows: TGCAGTGCTAGGGACAGTAATAATGAAAAACTGTTTTTT. Protein sequence: CSARDSNNEKLFF.

This chain links TRBV7-9 with TRBJ2-7; 7 bases are a match to TRBD2. Trimming at V came to 5 bases and at J to 2 bases, leaving 9 bases not matched to a gene. This CDR3 has 15 residues. CDR1 is SEHNR, CDR2 FQNEAQ, per germline (reference sequence). The CDR3 region is CASSPIAGETYEQYF. CDR3 nucleotide sequence: TGTGCCAGCAGCCCTATCGCGGGGGAGACCTACGAGCAGTACTTC.

This clonotype was counted only a few times. The chain uses TRBV6-5 and TRBJ2-2; D ambiguous. CDR1 and CDR2 (germline): MNHEY, SVGAGI. Trimming took 2 bases from V and 5 from J, leaving 12 bases between them. The CDR3 contains 15 residues. CDR3 coding DNA: TGTGCCAGCAGTTACGTGAGTGGCGGAACCGGGGAGCTGTTTTTT. Amino acid sequence: CASSYVSGGTGELFF.

This clonotype was found a few times. The chain uses TRBV5-1 and TRBJ2-7; 10 nucleotides align to TRBD2. Trimming removed 4 bases from V and 0 bases from J; junction bases left unmatched: 10. The germline V gene encodes CDR1 SGHRS and CDR2 YFSETQ. CDR3 length: 17 amino acids. The CDR3 is CASSPGTSVQSSYEQYF. CDR3 bases: TGCGCCAGCAGCCCCGGGACTAGCGTCCAGAGCTCCTACGAGCAGTACTTC.

This clonotype was seen ten or more times. The CDR3 bases are TGTGCCATCTGGGACAGACTTATCTCTGGGGCCAACGTCCTGACTTTC. It translates to CAIWDRLISGANVLTF. This sequence joins TRBV10-3 and TRBJ2-6; 7 positions match TRBD1. Germline trimming cut 8 bases from V and 0 bases from J; bases unmatched to any gene: 7. The CDR3 has 16 amino acids. The germline V gene encodes CDR1 ENHRY and CDR2 SYGVKD.

This clonotype has a count of ten or more. This chain joins TRBV20-1 and TRBJ1-1; D remains ambiguous. This CDR3 region has 11 residues. With 6 bases removed from V and 1 base from J, the gap between germline ends came to 6 bases. Germline V gene lookup returns CDR1 DFQATT and CDR2 SNEGSKA (reference sequence). The CDR3 is CSARQNTEAFF. Written as DNA, the CDR3 is TGCAGTGCACGACAGAACACTGAAGCTTTCTTT.

This clonotype was seen ten or more times. This sequence joins TRBV29-1 and TRBJ1-2, with D tentatively TRBD1 (6 bases). V was cut by 3 bases and J by 4 bases, with 12 bases left in between. In germline, CDR1 is SQVTM, CDR2 ANQGSEA. The CDR3 is 13 amino acids. Here the CDR3 reads CSVDGQSAYGYTF. The CDR3, as DNA: TGCAGCGTTGACGGACAGTCTGCCTATGGCTACACCTTC. Together with reference TRBV29-1 and TRBJ1-2, the CDR3 gives the full variable domain: SAVISQKPSRDICQRGTSLTIQCQVDSQVTMMFWYRQQPGQSLTLIATANQGSEATYESGFVIDKFPISRPNLTFSTLTVSNMSPEDSSIYLCSVDGQSAYGYTFGSGTRLTVV.

The rearrangement uses TRBV7-2 and TRBJ2-7; 7 nucleotides agree with TRBD2. With V trimmed by 5 bases and J by 2 bases, 3 bases remained unmatched. The germline CDR1 and CDR2 sequences are SGHTA and FQGNSA. CDR3 length: 13 residues. The CDR3 spells CASSREVPYEQYF. The CDR3 DNA is TGTGCCAGCAGCCGGGAGGTCCCCTACGAGCAGTACTTC.

This chain connects TRBV28 to TRBJ2-2; D is unclear. Trimming cost V 1 base and J 7 bases, with 13 bases left between them. The germline V gene has CDR1 MDHEN and CDR2 SYDVKM. The CDR3 length is 15 residues. In DNA, the CDR3 is TGTGCCAGCAGTTTATACCTGGACCCCTTCGGGGAGCTGTTTTTT. Translation gives CASSLYLDPFGELFF.

This clonotype was counted many times. The V call is TRBV3-1, the J call TRBJ2-5, with TRBD2 identical over 9 bases. Germline lookup yields CDR1 LGHDT and CDR2 YNNKEL (reference sequence). The trim removed 5 bases at V and 5 bases at J, leaving 12 bases unmatched. The CDR3 runs to 16 residues. CDR3 sequence reads: CASSKIAGVFEETQYF. The CDR3, as DNA: TGTGCCAGCAGCAAGATAGCGGGGGTGTTCGAGGAGACCCAGTACTTC.

The rearrangement links TRBV5-5 to TRBJ2-1; 10 nucleotides align to TRBD1. CDR1 and CDR2 from the germline V gene are SGHKS and YYEKEE (reference sequence). This CDR3 has 15 residues. J gave up 2 bases and V 4 bases, and 3 bases lay outside the gene matches. The CDR3 here is CASSAGQGAYNEQFF. The CDR3 DNA reads as TGTGCCAGCAGCGCTGGACAGGGGGCCTACAATGAGCAGTTCTTC.

This clonotype was seen only a few times. V is TRBV28 and J is TRBJ2-7, with 7 positions matching TRBD2. Unmatched junction bases numbered 7, after V lost 5 bases and J lost 3 bases. The CDR3 runs 14 residues. The germline gives CDR1 MDHEN, CDR2 SYDVKM. The CDR3 DNA follows: TGTGCCAGCAGTGCCCTAGCGGAGCACTACGAGCAGTACTTC. Translating gives CASSALAEHYEQYF.

This clonotype was picked up a small number of times. The chain recombines TRBV13 with TRBJ2-1; 13 nucleotides align to TRBD2. Germline loops: CDR1 PRHDT, CDR2 FYEKMQ (reference sequence). Trimming cost V 5 bases and J 6 bases; bases outside gene matches: 4. This CDR3 contains 15 residues. The DNA of the CDR3 is TGTGCCAGCAGCACGGGACTAGCGGGGATCAATGAGCAGTTCTTC. Its translation: CASSTGLAGINEQFF.

There are a few counts of this clonotype. This CDR3 reads CASSLLLSFQETQYF. The CDR3 coding sequence is TGTGCCAGCAGCTTGCTCTTGTCTTTCCAAGAGACCCAGTACTTC. The chain couples TRBV5-6 to TRBJ2-5; D unresolved. V lost 1 base and J lost 1, with 11 bases in between. This CDR3 has 15 residues. Germline lookup yields CDR1 SGHDT and CDR2 YYEEEE.

This clonotype was picked up many times. The V call is TRBV12-3 or TRBV12-4, the J call TRBJ1-4; D possibly corresponds to TRBD1 (5 bases). Trimming took 5 bases from V and 10 from J, leaving 14 bases between them. CDR3 size: 13 residues. In nucleotides, the CDR3 is TGTGCCAGCAGTCTCGGGACTTTCGGAAAACTGTTTTTT. Protein: CASSLGTFGKLFF.

V and J are TRBV12-3 or TRBV12-4 and TRBJ2-1, with unresolved D. V gave up 6 bases and J gave up 6 bases, with 12 bases separating them. CDR3 length: 13 residues. This chain's CDR3 is CASSDTDLNEQFF. The CDR3 coding sequence is TGTGCCAGCAGCGATACGGATCTCAATGAGCAGTTCTTC.

This clonotype was recorded at least ten times. This chain links TRBV15 with TRBJ2-1; D not resolved. The CDR3 loop spans 13 amino acids. Germline CDR1 and CDR2: LNHNV and YYDKDF (reference sequence). With 4 bases removed from V and 7 bases from J, the gap between germline ends came to 11 bases. The CDR3 region has the DNA TGTGCCACCAGCAATGTCGAAATAAATGAGCAGTTCTTC. Translated, it gives CATSNVEINEQFF. Full variable domain (outside the CDR3, taken from reference TRBV15 and TRBJ2-1): DAMVIQNPRYQVTQFGKPVTLSCSQTLNHNVMYWYQQKSSQAPKLLFHYYDKDFNNEADTPDNFQSRRPNTSFCFLDIRSPGLGDTAMYLCATSNVEINEQFFGPGTRLTVL.

The table lists this clonotype with many counts. The V call is TRBV7-9, the J call TRBJ2-7; D may be TRBD1 (6 bases). There are 13 residues in the CDR3. The germline CDR1 and CDR2 sequences are SEHNR and FQNEAQ (reference sequence). Trimming pared 4 bases from V and 3 bases from J, leaving 10 bases between. For the CDR3, the DNA is TGTGCCAGCAGCTCCCTGGACAGCTACGAGCAGTACGTC. It yields the protein CASSSLDSYEQYV.

This clonotype was detected many times. The V gene is TRBV27, the J gene TRBJ1-1; no clear D. The CDR3 is 13 amino acids. Trimming removed 6 bases from V and 6 bases from J, with 14 bases in between. In germline, CDR1 is MNHEY, CDR2 SMNVEV (reference sequence). The chain's CDR3 is CASSPRMGPEAFF. For the CDR3, the DNA is TGTGCCAGCAGCCCACGGATGGGTCCTGAAGCTTTCTTT.

The V gene is TRBV14, the J gene TRBJ2-7; perhaps TRBD2 as D (6 bases). Trimming shortened V by 4 bases and J by 2 bases, and 15 bases separated the two germline ends. Germline lookup yields CDR1 SGHDN and CDR2 FVKESK. The CDR3 contains 15 residues. The CDR3: CASSPPWGGTYEQYF. As DNA, the CDR3 is TGTGCCAGCAGCCCTCCGTGGGGCGGGACCTACGAGCAGTACTTC.

This chain links TRBV28 with TRBJ2-1, with 9 bases aligning to TRBD2. Germline CDR1 reads MDHEN; CDR2 reads SYDVKM. V was clipped by 3 bases and J by 9 bases; unmatched bases: 9. CDR3 size: 15 residues. The CDR3, as DNA: TGTGCCAGCAGTTTTCCCTTAGCGGGAGCAGGTGAGCAGTTCTTC. Its translation is CASSFPLAGAGEQFF.

This clonotype was observed a handful of times. The rearrangement joins TRBV28 to TRBJ2-7; 8 bases line up with TRBD1. The V segment lost 6 bases and the J segment 2 bases; nucleotides outside the gene matches: 6. Looked up from germline, CDR1 is MDHEN and CDR2 is SYDVKM. The CDR3 contains 14 residues. Written as DNA, the CDR3 is TGTGCCAGCAGCTACAGGGGGAGCACCTACGAGCAGTACTTC. Encoded protein: CASSYRGSTYEQYF.

J is TRBJ2-7 and V is TRBV29-1, with a possible D match to TRBD1 (6 bases). Germline lookup yields CDR1 SQVTM and CDR2 ANQGSEA. The CDR3 is 13 amino acids. The V and J ends lost 6 bases and 2 bases respectively, with 14 bases between them. CDR3 DNA sequence: TGCAGCGTCTTGGACAGAACCACCTACGAGCAGTACGTC. Its translation is CSVLDRTTYEQYV.

This sequence joins TRBV4-2 and TRBJ2-5; 7 bases are shared with TRBD1. The germline V gene has CDR1 LGHNA and CDR2 YNFKEQ. J was trimmed by 4 bases and V by 4 bases; bases with no gene match: 12. CDR3 length: 16 amino acids. CDR3 residues: CASSPEEGGFLETQYF. The CDR3 region has the DNA TGTGCCAGCAGCCCGGAGGAAGGGGGCTTTCTAGAGACCCAGTACTTC.

The chain links TRBV27 to TRBJ2-3; D remains ambiguous. CDR3 length: 16 amino acids. The germline V gene encodes CDR1 MNHEY and CDR2 SMNVEV (reference sequence). Trimming stripped 6 bases from V and 1 base from J, with 17 bases between. CDR3 region: CASSPLWTARTDTQYF. The DNA of the CDR3 is TGTGCCAGCAGCCCCCTCTGGACGGCCCGCACAGATACGCAGTATTTT.